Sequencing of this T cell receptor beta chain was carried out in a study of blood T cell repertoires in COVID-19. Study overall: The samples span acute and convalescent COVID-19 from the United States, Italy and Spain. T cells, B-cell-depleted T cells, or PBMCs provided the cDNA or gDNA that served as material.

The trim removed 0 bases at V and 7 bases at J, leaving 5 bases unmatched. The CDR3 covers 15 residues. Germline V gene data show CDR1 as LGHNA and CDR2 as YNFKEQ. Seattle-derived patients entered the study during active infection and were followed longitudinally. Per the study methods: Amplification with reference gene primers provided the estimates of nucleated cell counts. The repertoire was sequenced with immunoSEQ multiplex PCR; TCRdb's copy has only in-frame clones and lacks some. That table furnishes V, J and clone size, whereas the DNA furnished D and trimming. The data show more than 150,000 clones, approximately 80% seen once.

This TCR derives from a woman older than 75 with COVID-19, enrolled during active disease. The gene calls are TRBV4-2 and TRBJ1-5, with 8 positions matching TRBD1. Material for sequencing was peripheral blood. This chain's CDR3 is CASSQEQGAYQPQHF. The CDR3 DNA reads TGTGCCAGCAGCCAAGAGCAGGGGGCTTACCAGCCCCAGCATTTT.